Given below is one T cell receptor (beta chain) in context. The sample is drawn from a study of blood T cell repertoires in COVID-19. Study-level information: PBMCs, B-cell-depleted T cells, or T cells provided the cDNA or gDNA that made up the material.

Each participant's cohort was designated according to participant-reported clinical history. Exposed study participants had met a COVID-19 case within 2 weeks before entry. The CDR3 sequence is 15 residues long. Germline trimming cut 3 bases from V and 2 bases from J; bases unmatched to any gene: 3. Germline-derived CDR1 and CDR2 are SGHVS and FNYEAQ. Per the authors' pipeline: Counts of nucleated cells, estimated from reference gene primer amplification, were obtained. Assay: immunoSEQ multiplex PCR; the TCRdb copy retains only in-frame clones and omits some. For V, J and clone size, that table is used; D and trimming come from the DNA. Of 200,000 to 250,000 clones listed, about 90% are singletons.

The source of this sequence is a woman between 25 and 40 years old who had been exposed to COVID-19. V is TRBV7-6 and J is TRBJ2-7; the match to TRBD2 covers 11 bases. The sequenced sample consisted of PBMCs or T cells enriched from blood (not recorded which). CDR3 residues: CASSLWTSGPYEQYF. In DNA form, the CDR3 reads TGTGCCAGCAGCTTGTGGACTAGCGGGCCCTACGAGCAGTACTTC.